This T cell receptor (beta chain) was retrieved from a study of identical twins' blood T cells. MiXCR, run by TCRdb on the 5' RACE reads, gives a single entry per CDR3 protein. The sample has 350,000 to 400,000 distinct CDR3 sequences, roughly 28% seen once. The study's findings and limits: V gene usage reportedly matched far better within twin pairs than unrelated donors. Twin similarity might stem from environmental factors, not only genetics.

This clonotype has more than one count but fewer than ten. Its target is not known. CDR3 length: 14 residues. V lost 5 bases to trimming and J lost 6 bases; unmatched junction nucleotides: 7. Germline loops: CDR1 MDHEN, CDR2 SYDVKM. The rearrangement joins TRBV28 to TRBJ1-2; TRBD1 agrees at 9 bases. The sequenced sample was PBMCs. The clonotype comes from a woman aged 18 to 50 in good health. The CDR3 protein is CASSRRDRVDGYTF. The CDR3 DNA sequence: TGTGCCAGCAGTCGCCGGGACAGGGTTGATGGCTACACCTTC.